These 4 T cell receptor beta chains share one sample of origin, sequenced in a study of cytomegalovirus exposure and HLA in healthy donors. It was with 60 Vbeta and 13 Jbeta primers that the PCR ran. The repertoire was sequenced with immunoSEQ multiplex PCR; TCRdb's copy has only in-frame clones and lacks some. The sample carries some 140,000 clones, around four fifths recorded once. Sequenced material: PBMCs. The receptors come from a man aged 25-45 years in good health.

The chain carries TRBV11-2 and TRBJ1-2; TRBD1 might be the D (6 bases). The V gene lost 3 bases and the J gene lost 5 bases, with 13 bases spanning the gap. The CDR3 spans 14 residues. Germline-derived CDR1 and CDR2 are SGHAT and FQNNGV. The DNA for the CDR3 is TGTGCCAGCAGCTTCGAGACAGGCTTGTATGGCTACACCTTC. Translation gives CASSFETGLYGYTF.

The V and J genes are TRBV12-1 and TRBJ2-7; the table's D call of TRBD2 was not tested on the DNA. TRBV12-1 is termed a pseudogene. The CDR3 runs to 15 residues. The CDR3 DNA reads as TGTGCCAGCAGCTCCCGACTAGCGGGAGGGCAAGAGCAGTACTTC. This encodes CASSSRLAGGQEQYF.

As for this clone: The germline gene is not matched at one end of the junction; a read error may be the cause. J is TRBJ1-5 and V is TRBV7-9, with unresolved D. The germline V gene encodes CDR1 SEHNR and CDR2 FQNEAQ (reference sequence). The CDR3 contains 14 residues. The CDR3 protein is CSSSFNSPGQPQHF. In DNA form, the CDR3 reads TGTTCCAGCAGCTTTAACTCGCCCGGTCAGCCCCAGCATTTT.

The gene calls are TRBV29-1 and TRBJ1-5; the D gene is possibly TRBD1 (5 bases). The ends were cut back, 7 bases at V and 2 bases at J, with 12 bases in the middle. The length of the CDR3 is 13 residues. Germline loops: CDR1 SQVTM, CDR2 ANQGSEA. The CDR3 nucleotides are TGCAGCGCCCGGACGGGGGGCAATCAGCCCCAGCATTTT. It codes for CSARTGGNQPQHF.